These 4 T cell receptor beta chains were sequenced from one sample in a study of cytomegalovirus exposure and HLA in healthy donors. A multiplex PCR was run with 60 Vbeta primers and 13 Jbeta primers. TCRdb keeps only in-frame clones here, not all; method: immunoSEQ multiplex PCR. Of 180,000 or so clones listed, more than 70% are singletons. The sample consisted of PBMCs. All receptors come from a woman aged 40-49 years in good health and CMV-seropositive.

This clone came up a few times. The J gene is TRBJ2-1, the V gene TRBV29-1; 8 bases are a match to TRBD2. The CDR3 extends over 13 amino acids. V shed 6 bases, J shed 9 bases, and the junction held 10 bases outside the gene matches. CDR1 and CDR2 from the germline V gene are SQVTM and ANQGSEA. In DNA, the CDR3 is TGCAGCGTCGAAAGGACTAGCTCAGGTGAGCAGTTCTTC. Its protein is CSVERTSSGEQFF.

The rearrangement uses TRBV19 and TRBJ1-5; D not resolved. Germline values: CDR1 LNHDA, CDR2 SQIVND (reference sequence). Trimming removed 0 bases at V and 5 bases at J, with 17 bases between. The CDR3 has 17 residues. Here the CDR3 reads CASSIDHTDTPYQPQHF. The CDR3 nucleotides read TGTGCCAGTAGTATAGATCATACAGATACGCCCTATCAGCCCCAGCATTTT.

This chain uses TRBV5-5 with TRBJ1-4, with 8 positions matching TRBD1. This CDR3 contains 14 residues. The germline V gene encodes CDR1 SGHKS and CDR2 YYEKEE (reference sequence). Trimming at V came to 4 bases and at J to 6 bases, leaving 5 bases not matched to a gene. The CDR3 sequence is CASSRPGQDEKLFF. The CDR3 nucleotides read TGTGCCAGCAGCCGCCCGGGACAGGATGAAAAACTGTTTTTT. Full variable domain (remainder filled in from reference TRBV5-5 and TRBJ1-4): DAGVTQSPTHLIKTRGQQVTLRCSPISGHKSVSWYQQVLGQGPQFIFQYYEKEERGRGNFPDRFSARQFPNYSSELNVNALLLGDSALYLCASSRPGQDEKLFFGSGTQLSVL.

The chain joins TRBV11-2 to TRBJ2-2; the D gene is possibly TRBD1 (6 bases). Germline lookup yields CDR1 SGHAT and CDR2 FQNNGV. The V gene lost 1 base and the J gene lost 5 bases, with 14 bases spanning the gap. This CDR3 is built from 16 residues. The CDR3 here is CASSLGGLDGTGELFF. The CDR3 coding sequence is TGTGCCAGCAGCTTAGGGGGGCTAGACGGTACCGGGGAGCTGTTTTTT.